One sample yielded the 23 T cell receptor beta chains listed below, sequenced in a study of cytomegalovirus exposure and HLA in healthy donors. PCR used 60 Vbeta primers and 13 Jbeta primers. Some clones are missing from TCRdb's copy, which holds only in-frame ones; the method was immunoSEQ multiplex PCR. The repertoire has approximately 150,000 clones, 83% of them found once; the top ten carry around 4.3%. Sequenced: PBMCs. All receptors come from a man in his forties or fifties in good health and CMV-seropositive.

V is TRBV7-9 and J is TRBJ2-5; 10 nucleotides line up with TRBD2. CDR1 and CDR2 from the germline V gene are SEHNR and FQNEAQ (reference sequence). There are 16 residues in the CDR3. With V trimmed by 1 base and J by 4 bases, 6 bases remained unmatched. The CDR3, as DNA: TGTGCCAGCAGCTTAGGTCTAGCGGGAGAGGGAGAGACCCAGTACTTC. This encodes CASSLGLAGEGETQYF.

This CDR3 is CASSIAGAAYNEQFF. Written as DNA, the CDR3 is TGTGCCAGTAGTATCGCAGGGGCGGCCTACAATGAGCAGTTCTTC. The genes are TRBV19 and TRBJ2-1; TRBD1 might be the D (6 bases). The germline gives CDR1 LNHDA, CDR2 SQIVND (reference sequence). The V end was cut by 3 bases, the J end by 2 bases, with 11 bases between. This CDR3 spans 15 amino acids.

This clone was recorded only once. The chain couples TRBV9 to TRBJ1-1; D remains ambiguous. This CDR3 has 12 residues. Germline-derived CDR1 and CDR2 are SGDLS and YYNGEE. V lost 4 bases and J 1 base, leaving 5 bases between the germline ends. CDR3 sequence reads: CASSLGNTEAFF. The CDR3 region has the DNA TGTGCCAGCAGCCTCGGGAACACTGAAGCTTTCTTT.

This chain joins TRBV10-3 and TRBJ2-6; D might be TRBD1 (6 bases). V shed 4 bases and J shed 6 bases, with 10 bases lying between them. This CDR3 is built from 14 residues. Germline loops: CDR1 ENHRY, CDR2 SYGVKD. Here the CDR3 DNA reads TGTGCCATCAGTGGGCCGGGACAGGCCAACGTCCTGACTTTC. Its translation: CAISGPGQANVLTF.

The chain is built from TRBV5-8 and TRBJ2-3; weak D call: TRBD1 (6 bases). The CDR3 has 15 amino acids. Trimming stripped 0 bases from V and 0 bases from J, with 8 bases between. Germline loops: CDR1 SGHTS, CDR2 YDEGEE. CDR3 amino acids: CASSLVGGSTDTQYF. CDR3 bases: TGTGCCAGCAGCTTGGTAGGGGGAAGCACAGATACGCAGTATTTT.

The J gene is TRBJ2-5, the V gene TRBV11-2; D might be TRBD2 (5 bases). Trimming took off 4 bases at V and 3 bases at J, with 18 bases between the two ends. CDR1 is SGHAT, CDR2 FQNNGV, per germline. The CDR3 runs 16 residues. CDR3 in amino acids: CASSSTPRRLEETQYF. The CDR3 region has the DNA TGTGCCAGCAGCTCAACCCCGAGGAGGCTCGAAGAGACCCAGTACTTC.

The chain is built from TRBV27 and TRBJ2-1; TRBD2 aligns across 13 bases. The CDR3 is 15 amino acids. The V gene end was trimmed by 5 bases and the J gene end by 4 bases; junction bases not matched to a gene: 2. Germline V gene sequence: CDR1 MNHEY, CDR2 SMNVEV (reference sequence). CDR3 protein: CASSLLAGGYNEQFF. The CDR3 region has the DNA TGTGCCAGCAGTCTACTAGCGGGAGGGTACAATGAGCAGTTCTTC.

The rearrangement links TRBV14 to TRBJ1-3; 9 positions match TRBD1. Germline V gene data show CDR1 as SGHDN and CDR2 as FVKESK. V was pared by 2 bases and J by 7 bases, with 3 bases of the junction left unmatched. CDR3 length: 14 residues. CDR3 loop: CASSQTGGSNTIYF. DNA for the CDR3: TGTGCCAGCAGCCAAACAGGGGGCTCGAACACCATATATTTT.

The chain joins TRBV5-5 to TRBJ2-3, with TRBD1 matching over 9 bases. Germline values: CDR1 SGHKS, CDR2 YYEKEE (reference sequence). J was trimmed by 2 bases and V by 6 bases; bases with no gene match: 10. The CDR3 is made up of 16 amino acids. Here the CDR3 reads CASKALGDRVTDTQYF. For the CDR3, the DNA is TGTGCCAGCAAGGCCCTCGGGGACAGGGTCACAGATACGCAGTATTTT. Looking up the rest from reference TRBV5-5 and TRBJ2-3 gives the full variable domain: DAGVTQSPTHLIKTRGQQVTLRCSPISGHKSVSWYQQVLGQGPQFIFQYYEKEERGRGNFPDRFSARQFPNYSSELNVNALLLGDSALYLCASKALGDRVTDTQYFGPGTRLTVL.

This clone was seen just once. The chain has TRBV10-3 and TRBJ2-3; 7 nucleotides line up with TRBD2. Trimming removed 2 bases from V and 3 bases from J; junction bases left unmatched: 5. This CDR3 has 15 amino acids. CDR1 ENHRY and CDR2 SYGVKD come from the germline V gene. DNA of the CDR3: TGTGCCATCAGTGAGCTGGCGGGGGTTACAGATACGCAGTATTTT. As protein: CAISELAGVTDTQYF.

The rearrangement joins TRBV5-1 to TRBJ1-2; TRBD1 agrees at 8 bases. V lost 4 bases and J lost 6; bases outside the gene matches: 11. From germline, CDR1 is SGHRS and CDR2 YFSETQ. This CDR3 has 15 amino acids. The CDR3 DNA reads as TGCGCCAGCAGCCCCGGACAGGGACCCGGTGATGGCTACACCTTC. It specifies CASSPGQGPGDGYTF.

The V call is TRBV10-1, the J call TRBJ2-2; D call uncertain. This CDR3 is 13 amino acids long. The V gene lost 1 base and the J gene lost 6 bases, with 6 bases spanning the gap. Germline V gene sequence: CDR1 WNHNN, CDR2 SYGVQD (reference sequence). The CDR3 nucleotides read TGCGCCAGCAGTGAGTTTGCGGCCGGGGAGCTGTTTTTT. It codes for CASSEFAAGELFF.

The V gene is TRBV10-3, the J gene TRBJ2-1, with 8 bases matching TRBD1. V lost 4 bases and J lost 7; bases outside the gene matches: 12. Germline values: CDR1 ENHRY, CDR2 SYGVKD. This CDR3 is 16 amino acids long. Written as DNA, the CDR3 is TGTGCCATCAGTGTCACCGGGACAGGATTCGTTAATGAGCAGTTCTTC. It specifies CAISVTGTGFVNEQFF.

The genes are TRBV5-1 and TRBJ2-2, with 7 nucleotides matching TRBD1. The germline CDR1 and CDR2 sequences are SGHRS and YFSETQ. The CDR3 is 15 residues long. With V trimmed by 2 bases and J by 4 bases, 5 bases remained unmatched. CDR3 DNA sequence: TGCGCCAGCAGCTTAAGGGCAGGGGGCACCGGGGAGCTGTTTTTT. Translating it yields CASSLRAGGTGELFF.

V gene TRBV9 combines with J gene TRBJ1-1; a possible D gene is TRBD1 (5 bases). Per germline, CDR1 SGDLS and CDR2 YYNGEE. This CDR3 is 12 amino acids long. V lost 2 bases and J 7 bases, leaving 9 bases between the germline ends. The CDR3: CASSVSGNEAFF. The CDR3 DNA sequence: TGTGCCAGCAGCGTCTCAGGGAATGAAGCTTTCTTT. The whole variable domain, filled in from reference TRBV9 and TRBJ1-1, reads DSGVTQTPKHLITATGQRVTLRCSPRSGDLSVYWYQQSLDQGLQFLIQYYNGEERAKGNILERFSAQQFPDLHSELNLSSLELGDSALYFCASSVSGNEAFFGQGTRLTVV.

J is TRBJ2-1 and V is TRBV28; D possibly corresponds to TRBD1 (6 bases). The CDR3 has 13 amino acids. V lost 6 bases and J lost 2, with 8 bases in between. The V gene's germline CDR1 is MDHEN and CDR2 SYDVKM. The CDR3 spells CASRQGTYNEQFF. The DNA of the CDR3 is TGTGCCAGCAGACAGGGAACCTACAATGAGCAGTTCTTC.

This chain links TRBV4-1 with TRBJ2-7, with TRBD1 matching 7 bases. Trimming cost V 4 bases and J 2 bases; bases outside gene matches: 8. CDR1 is MGHRA and CDR2 is YSYEKL in the germline V gene. The CDR3 has 15 amino acids. The DNA for the CDR3 is TGCGCCAGCAGCCGAGGGACAGAACTTACCTACGAGCAGTACTTC. This sequence encodes CASSRGTELTYEQYF.

The V and J genes are TRBV27 and TRBJ2-2; 8 bases line up with TRBD1. The CDR3 contains 18 residues. CDR1 and CDR2 from the germline V gene are MNHEY and SMNVEV (reference sequence). V was clipped by 9 bases and J by 4 bases; unmatched bases: 19. The CDR3 here is CASGGGQANIWRTGELFF. The CDR3 nucleotides are TGTGCCAGTGGAGGGGGACAGGCGAATATCTGGCGCACCGGGGAGCTGTTTTTT.

The gene calls are TRBV2 and TRBJ2-5; 11 bases match TRBD1. The ends lost 5 bases at V and 5 bases at J; junction bases unmatched: 4. CDR1 is SNHLY, CDR2 FYNNEI, per germline. The CDR3 has 14 amino acids. CDR3 sequence reads: CASSRGQGVETQYF. The CDR3 DNA reads as TGTGCCAGCAGTCGGGGACAGGGGGTGGAGACCCAGTACTTC. Full variable domain (remainder filled in from reference TRBV2 and TRBJ2-5): EPEVTQTPSHQVTQMGQEVILRCVPISNHLYFYWYRQILGQKVEFLVSFYNNEISEKSEIFDDQFSVERPDGSNFTLKIRSTKLEDSAMYFCASSRGQGVETQYFGPGTRLLVL.

The rearrangement joins TRBV4-2 to TRBJ2-2; 7 positions agree with TRBD2. The CDR3 sequence is 15 residues long. Germline values: CDR1 LGHNA, CDR2 YNFKEQ. J was trimmed by 6 bases and V by 3 bases; bases with no gene match: 7. DNA for the CDR3: TGTGCCAGCAGCCAGGGGAGGGTGCGTTCCGGGGAGCTGTTTTTT. This translates into CASSQGRVRSGELFF.

The chain is built from TRBV7-9 and TRBJ2-5; 14 nucleotides align to TRBD2. This CDR3 comprises 16 residues. Germline lookup yields CDR1 SEHNR and CDR2 FQNEAQ (reference sequence). J gave up 6 bases and V 5 bases, and 8 bases lay outside the gene matches. CDR3 nucleotide sequence: TGTGCCAGCAGCATCGGGACTAGCGGGGGAATGCAGACCCAGTACTTC. It translates to CASSIGTSGGMQTQYF.

The chain employs TRBV2 and TRBJ1-1; 8 bases fit TRBD1. The CDR3 is 11 residues long. Trimming cost V 8 bases and J 11 bases; bases outside gene matches: 7. Germline-derived CDR1 and CDR2 are SNHLY and FYNNEI. CDR3 region: CASDRQGRAFF. The CDR3 DNA follows: TGTGCCAGCGACAGACAGGGGAGGGCTTTCTTT.

This clone occurred once. The chain recombines TRBV28 with TRBJ1-6; perhaps TRBD1 as D (5 bases). CDR3 length equals 14 residues. The germline gives CDR1 MDHEN, CDR2 SYDVKM. The V and J ends lost 6 bases and 4 bases respectively, with 10 bases between them. CDR3 in DNA: TGTGCCAGCAGGGACATCATTTATAATTCACCCCTCCACTTT. It translates to CASRDIIYNSPLHF.